This TCR beta chain was profiled in a study of T cell responses to AZD1222 COVID-19 vaccine. V was pared by 2 bases and J by 0 bases, with 8 bases between. Germline values: CDR1 SGDLS, CDR2 YYNGEE. This CDR3 has 14 residues. This table comes from immunoSEQ multiplex PCR, and its TCRdb copy is limited to in-frame clones, with some not included. The sample lists more than 95,000 clones, roughly 90% occurring once. This specimen was peripheral blood, taken on day 0 of AZD1222 vaccination. The genes are TRBV9 and TRBJ1-1; D might be TRBD1 (5 bases). This sequence originates from an adult in good health. The CDR3, as DNA: TGTGCCAGCAGCGTCTCGGGGCTGAACACTGAAGCTTTCTTT. It encodes CASSVSGLNTEAFF.